These 18 T cell receptor beta chains were all obtained from the same sample, sequenced in a study of cytomegalovirus exposure and HLA in healthy donors. Primers: 60 Vbeta forward and 13 Jbeta reverse. This table comes from immunoSEQ multiplex PCR, and its TCRdb copy is limited to in-frame clones, with some not included. The sample has around 160,000 clones, over 80% seen once. Sequences were obtained from PBMCs. All receptors come from a woman aged 18-35 years in good health and CMV-seronegative.

This clone was detected a few times. The V call is TRBV7-2, the J call TRBJ1-1; D not certain. This CDR3 comprises 12 residues. Per the germline V gene, CDR1 is SGHTA and CDR2 is FQGNSA. The ends were cut back, 1 base at V and 6 bases at J, with 6 bases in the middle. Here the CDR3 DNA reads TGTGCCAGCAGCTTAGTCGGAGCTGAAGCTTTCTTT. It yields the protein CASSLVGAEAFF.

J is TRBJ2-3 and V is TRBV15, with 8 bases aligning to TRBD1. Germline V gene sequence: CDR1 LNHNV, CDR2 YYDKDF (reference sequence). The CDR3 extends over 15 amino acids. V shed 3 bases, J shed 4 bases, and the junction held 6 bases outside the gene matches. The CDR3 DNA follows: TGTGCCACCAGCAGGCCACAGGGGGGAGCAGATACGCAGTATTTT. Translated: CATSRPQGGADTQYF.

The chain employs TRBV2 and TRBJ2-6, with D uncertain. Germline V gives CDR1 SNHLY, CDR2 FYNNEI. The germline V and J ends were trimmed by 6 bases and 1 base, with 7 bases remaining between them. The CDR3 is made up of 14 amino acids. Here the CDR3 DNA reads TGTGCCAGCAGGTACAGTTCTGGGGCCAACGTCCTGACTTTC. Translation: CASRYSSGANVLTF.

This CDR3 reads CASSPLGTEETQYF. The CDR3 DNA sequence: TGTGCCAGCTCACCACTTGGGACAGAGGAGACCCAGTACTTC. This chain connects TRBV18 to TRBJ2-5; 7 bases line up with TRBD1. Losses at the gene ends were 1 base for V and 5 bases for J; bases not matched to a gene: 4. CDR1 KGHSH and CDR2 LQKENI come from the germline V gene. This CDR3 contains 14 residues.

The chain is built from TRBV5-4 and TRBJ1-1; 7 bases are shared with TRBD1. Germline assignment: CDR1 SGHNT and CDR2 YYREEE (reference sequence). Germline trimming cut 4 bases from V and 4 bases from J; bases unmatched to any gene: 10. CDR3 length: 15 amino acids. CDR3 sequence reads: CASSRKTGDGTEAFF. For the CDR3, the DNA is TGTGCCAGCAGCCGGAAAACAGGGGACGGCACTGAAGCTTTCTTT.

The chain employs TRBV10-1 and TRBJ1-2, with unresolved D. The CDR3 is 12 residues long. Germline assignment: CDR1 WNHNN and CDR2 SYGVQD (reference sequence). Deletions cut 3 bases from V and 1 base from J, with 3 bases between. The CDR3 protein is CASSDSNYGYTF. DNA of the CDR3: TGCGCCAGCAGTGACAGTAACTATGGCTACACCTTC.

The chain carries TRBV28 and TRBJ2-7; possibly TRBD2 for D (5 bases). The CDR3 sequence is 10 residues long. In germline, CDR1 is MDHEN, CDR2 SYDVKM. V lost 5 bases and J 7 bases, leaving 6 bases between the germline ends. Here the CDR3 reads CASSRDEQYF. In nucleotides, the CDR3 is TGTGCCAGCAGTCGGGATGAGCAGTACTTC.

The J gene is TRBJ1-3, the V gene TRBV5-6, with no clear D. Between the trimmed V and J ends, which lost 5 bases and 4 bases, there was a span of 22 bases. The CDR3 spans 17 residues. CDR1 and CDR2 (germline): SGHDT, YYEEEE. The chain's CDR3 is CASSFLVKKERGNTIYF. In nucleotides, the CDR3 is TGTGCCAGCAGTTTCCTCGTAAAAAAGGAGAGAGGAAACACCATATATTTT.

The chain carries TRBV5-6 and TRBJ2-2; D is unclear. The V gene's germline CDR1 is SGHDT and CDR2 YYEEEE. The V end lost 5 bases, the J end lost 13 bases, and 24 bases lay between the germline ends. The CDR3 has 15 amino acids. The CDR3 region is CASSLEWQPLPGLFF. The CDR3 region has the DNA TGTGCCAGCAGTCTAGAGTGGCAGCCACTCCCGGGGCTGTTTTTT.

The chain couples TRBV5-4 to TRBJ2-7, with 8 bases fitting TRBD1. The CDR3 has 14 amino acids. Germline loops: CDR1 SGHNT, CDR2 YYREEE (reference sequence). Trimming removed 0 bases from V and 1 base from J; junction bases left unmatched: 0. The DNA for the CDR3 is TGTGCCAGCAGCTTGGGACAGGGGTCCTACGAGCAGTACTTC. Amino acids: CASSLGQGSYEQYF.

This chain connects TRBV6-4 to TRBJ1-5, with TRBD1 identical over 9 bases. With 1 base clipped from V and 0 bases from J, the junction kept 13 bases outside the gene matches. The germline V gene has CDR1 MRHNA and CDR2 SNTAGT. The CDR3 contains 20 residues. CDR3: CASSDCNPDRGLYSNQPQHF. The CDR3 DNA reads as TGTGCCAGCAGTGACTGCAATCCGGACAGGGGACTTTATAGCAATCAGCCCCAGCATTTT.

This clone has a single count. This chain connects TRBV30 to TRBJ2-1; D is ambiguous. The germline V and J ends were trimmed by 2 bases and 3 bases, with 14 bases remaining between them. The CDR3 totals 15 residues. Germline V CDR1 and CDR2: GTSNPN, SVGIG (reference sequence). The CDR3 reads CAWSRVLPFYNEQFF. Here the CDR3 DNA reads TGTGCCTGGAGTCGGGTCCTTCCCTTCTACAATGAGCAGTTCTTC. Drawing the rest from reference TRBV30 and TRBJ2-1, the complete variable domain is SQTIHQWPATLVQPVGSPLSLECTVEGTSNPNLYWYRQAAGRGLQLLFYSVGIGQISSEVPQNLSASRPQDRQFILSSKKLLLSDSGFYLCAWSRVLPFYNEQFFGPGTRLTVL.

The J gene is TRBJ2-1, the V gene TRBV7-2; 13 bases align to TRBD2. The CDR3 sequence is 18 residues long. Trimming took 5 bases from V and 0 from J; bases not matched to a gene: 7. CDR1 and CDR2 (germline): SGHTA, FQGNSA. The CDR3 DNA is TGTGCCAGCAGCGTAAAACGGACTAGCGGGGGCTCCTACAATGAGCAGTTCTTC. As protein: CASSVKRTSGGSYNEQFF. The full variable domain, with the rest looked up from reference TRBV7-2 and TRBJ2-1, is GAGVSQSPSNKVTEKGKDVELRCDPISGHTALYWYRQSLGQGLEFLIYFQGNSAPDKSGLPSDRFSAERTGGSVSTLTIQRTQQEDSAVYLCASSVKRTSGGSYNEQFFGPGTRLTVL.

V usage is TRBV30 and J usage is TRBJ1-6; 9 nucleotides align to TRBD1. The CDR3 runs to 16 residues. Unmatched junction bases numbered 11, after V lost 3 bases and J lost 8 bases. CDR1 and CDR2 (germline): GTSNPN, SVGIG (reference sequence). The CDR3 bases are TGTGCCTGGAGGGCCAGGGGACAGGGAGATCATTCACCCCTCCACTTT. This sequence encodes CAWRARGQGDHSPLHF.

V usage is TRBV9 and J usage is TRBJ2-3, with a tentative D call TRBD2 (6 bases). CDR1 and CDR2 (germline): SGDLS, YYNGEE. Trimming removed 0 bases from V and 3 bases from J, with 20 bases in between. The CDR3 length is 18 residues. The CDR3 is CASSVGYRGRGLTDTQYF. In DNA form, the CDR3 reads TGTGCCAGCAGCGTAGGGTATCGTGGGCGGGGCTTAACAGATACGCAGTATTTT. The whole variable domain, filled in from reference TRBV9 and TRBJ2-3, reads DSGVTQTPKHLITATGQRVTLRCSPRSGDLSVYWYQQSLDQGLQFLIQYYNGEERAKGNILERFSAQQFPDLHSELNLSSLELGDSALYFCASSVGYRGRGLTDTQYFGPGTRLTVL.

V is TRBV2 and J is TRBJ1-1, with D tentatively TRBD1 (5 bases). This CDR3 is built from 14 residues. Per germline, CDR1 SNHLY and CDR2 FYNNEI. V lost 6 bases to trimming and J lost 3 bases, with 14 bases between them. CDR3 bases: TGTGCCAGCAGCGAGACAGCTTTAGACACTGAAGCTTTCTTT. Translation gives CASSETALDTEAFF. Variable domain in full (rest from reference TRBV2 and TRBJ1-1): EPEVTQTPSHQVTQMGQEVILRCVPISNHLYFYWYRQILGQKVEFLVSFYNNEISEKSEIFDDQFSVERPDGSNFTLKIRSTKLEDSAMYFCASSETALDTEAFFGQGTRLTVV.

DNA for the CDR3: TGTGCCAGCAGTTACGGGGGCCGGGGTTATGGCTACACCTTC. It codes for CASSYGGRGYGYTF. V gene TRBV6-5 combines with J gene TRBJ1-2; possibly TRBD1 for D (6 bases). This CDR3 contains 14 residues. The V and J ends lost 2 bases and 5 bases respectively, with 12 bases between them. Germline loops: CDR1 MNHEY, CDR2 SVGAGI.

The gene calls are TRBV19 and TRBJ2-2, with a weak D call TRBD1 (6 bases). The CDR3 contains 13 residues. V dropped 11 bases and J dropped 0 bases, with 10 bases sitting between them. Per the germline V gene, CDR1 is LNHDA and CDR2 is SQIVND (reference sequence). CDR3 sequence reads: CAGRDTNTGELFF. Written as DNA, the CDR3 is TGTGCCGGCCGGGACACGAACACCGGGGAGCTGTTTTTT. Based on the CDR3 plus reference TRBV19 and TRBJ2-2, the full variable domain is DGGITQSPKYLFRKEGQNVTLSCEQNLNHDAMYWYRQDPGQGLRLIYYSQIVNDFQKGDIAEGYSVSREKKESFPLTVTSAQKNPTAFYLCAGRDTNTGELFFGEGSRLTVL.